These 11 T cell receptor beta chains originate from one sample sequenced in a study of blood T cells in healthy people across ages (dated by TCRdb to the mid-2010s). Library preparation used 5' RACE. Sequencing was performed on an Illumina HiSeq 2500. The second PCR ran for roughly 6 to 11 cycles and used a J-beta primer mix along with a sample-barcoded 5' primer. Clones were called with MiXCR by TCRdb after fastp trimmed the public reads at Q25, and only in-frame beta chains were retained. When rows share a CDR3 protein, they turn into one entry using the most common DNA and genes. The sample profile shows around 1.7 million distinct CDR3 sequences; about 28% of them were found once. About 7.7% of the sample goes to the ten largest clones. Sample: blood. The receptors come from a woman aged 25 to 39 in good health.

The CDR3 loop is CASSSGRLGNSGNTIYF. The CDR3 DNA reads TGTGCCAGCAGCTCTGGCCGTTTGGGCAACTCTGGAAACACCATATATTTT. The rearrangement joins TRBV5-5 to TRBJ1-3; D is uncertain. V gave up 3 bases and J gave up 0 bases, with 16 bases separating them. Germline V lookup: CDR1 SGHKS, CDR2 YYEKEE (reference sequence). The CDR3 consists of 17 residues.

This clonotype was picked up one time. The CDR3 DNA reads TGTGCCAGCAGCTTAGGTTGGGCCACTGCTGGGCCCAGCACAGATACGCAGTATTTT. Its protein product is CASSLGWATAGPSTDTQYF. This chain connects TRBV11-2 to TRBJ2-3; no reliable D call. The CDR3 runs to 19 residues. V gave up 1 base and J gave up 0 bases, with 20 bases separating them. Germline lookup yields CDR1 SGHAT and CDR2 FQNNGV.

This clonotype showed up many times. This chain joins TRBV4-1 and TRBJ2-7; D possibly corresponds to TRBD2 (6 bases). V lost 4 bases to trimming and J lost 5 bases, with 18 bases between them. The germline CDR1 and CDR2 sequences are MGHRA and YSYEKL. The CDR3 runs 15 residues. The CDR3 loop is CASSPLGLPGNEQYF. CDR3 bases: TGCGCCAGCAGCCCGCTGGGACTTCCAGGGAACGAGCAGTACTTC.

The V gene is TRBV6-2 or TRBV6-3, the J gene TRBJ2-3; 13 bases fit TRBD2. This CDR3 is 17 amino acids long. Germline loops: CDR1 MNHEY, CDR2 SVGEGT. The junction had 9 bases not matched to a gene; V was cut back by 4 bases and J by 5 bases. The CDR3 here is CASSSQLAGGPGDTQYF. The CDR3, as DNA: TGTGCCAGCAGTTCCCAACTAGCGGGGGGGCCTGGAGATACGCAGTATTTT.

In regard to this clonotype: One junction end does not reproduce the germline sequence, and a read error may be involved. The chain employs TRBV5-1 and TRBJ2-1; 7 bases fit TRBD1. Germline CDR1 SGHRS, CDR2 YFSETQ. This CDR3 comprises 15 residues. The CDR3 region has the DNA TGCACCAGCAGCCTGGGACAGCGTACCTACAATGAGCAGTTCTTC. Protein: CTSSLGQRTYNEQFF. The full variable domain, in which reference TRBV5-1 and TRBJ2-1 provide the parts outside the CDR3, is KAGVTQTPRYLIKTRGQQVTLSCSPISGHRSVSWYQQTPGQGLQFLFEYFSETQRNKGNFPGRFSGRQFSNSRSEMNVSTLELGDSALYLCTSSLGQRTYNEQFFGPGTRLTVL.

CDR3 region: CASSFSGPTEAFF. In DNA form, the CDR3 reads TGTGCCAGCAGTTTTTCCGGCCCCACTGAAGCTTTCTTT. The chain is built from TRBV12-3 or TRBV12-4 and TRBJ1-1; D uncertain. This CDR3 has 13 amino acids. V was trimmed by 3 bases and J by 4 bases, leaving 9 bases between them.

This clonotype was seen a handful of times. V is TRBV7-9 and J is TRBJ2-5; D possibly corresponds to TRBD2 (5 bases). The J call is in doubt because the DNA end fits TRBJ2-7 better. The length of the CDR3 is 14 residues. Germline assignment: CDR1 SEHNR and CDR2 FQNEAQ (reference sequence). The chain's CDR3 is CASSPRQRPYEQYF. As DNA, the CDR3 is TGTGCCAGCAGCCCGAGGCAGCGGCCCTACGAGCAGTACTTC.

The table lists this clonotype with many counts. The CDR3 loop is CSVYVNYGYTF. Here the CDR3 DNA reads TGCAGCGTTTACGTTAACTATGGCTACACCTTC. The J gene is TRBJ1-2, the V gene TRBV29-1; D unresolved. The CDR3 length is 11 residues. Germline V gene lookup returns CDR1 SQVTM and CDR2 ANQGSEA. Trimming took 5 bases from V and 1 from J, leaving 5 bases between them. Variable domain in full (rest from reference TRBV29-1 and TRBJ1-2): SAVISQKPSRDICQRGTSLTIQCQVDSQVTMMFWYRQQPGQSLTLIATANQGSEATYESGFVIDKFPISRPNLTFSTLTVSNMSPEDSSIYLCSVYVNYGYTFGSGTRLTVV.

This clonotype appeared a few times. The rearrangement uses TRBV6-5 and TRBJ1-1, with 7 bases fitting TRBD1. This CDR3 has 14 amino acids. Trimming took 4 bases from V and 4 from J; bases not matched to a gene: 6. Per germline, CDR1 MNHEY and CDR2 SVGAGI. DNA of the CDR3: TGTGCCAGCAGTTGGGGGGCAGGGGGCACTGAAGCTTTCTTT. This sequence encodes CASSWGAGGTEAFF.

This clonotype was recorded once. The chain is built from TRBV4-1 and TRBJ1-4; D unresolved. Germline lookup yields CDR1 MGHRA and CDR2 YSYEKL. The CDR3 covers 18 residues. Trimming cost V 3 bases and J 6 bases, with 23 bases left between them. CDR3 loop: CASSHPREGPKEDEKLFF. The CDR3 nucleotides are TGCGCCAGCAGCCACCCAAGGGAAGGCCCCAAGGAGGATGAAAAACTGTTTTTT.

This clonotype was seen more than once but under ten times. The chain joins TRBV27 to TRBJ2-7, with D tentatively TRBD1 or TRBD2 (5 bases each). Germline V gene sequence: CDR1 MNHEY, CDR2 SMNVEV (reference sequence). The CDR3 has 12 residues. V lost 10 bases and J 7 bases, leaving 17 bases between the germline ends. The DNA for the CDR3 is TGTGCCACCCAGGGAGAAGCGGTTGAGCAGTACTTC. Translating it yields CATQGEAVEQYF.